What follows are 29 T cell receptor beta chains derived from one specimen sequenced in a study of blood T cell repertoires in COVID-19. Method: immunoSEQ multiplex PCR; TCRdb's copy keeps in-frame clones and lacks some. The data show some 56,000 clones, with around 82% seen just once and roughly 6.7% held by the top ten. Sequences were obtained from peripheral blood. These receptors were taken from a man in his sixties with acute or convalescent COVID-19.

This chain joins TRBV2 and TRBJ2-4; 7 bases line up with TRBD2. Germline V CDR1 and CDR2: SNHLY, FYNNEI. V shed 8 bases, J shed 3 bases, and the junction held 10 bases outside the gene matches. The CDR3 covers 15 residues. The CDR3 here is CASAPDGGIKNIQYF. As DNA, the CDR3 is TGTGCCAGCGCCCCGGACGGGGGGATCAAAAACATTCAGTACTTC. Full variable domain (rest looked up from reference TRBV2 and TRBJ2-4): EPEVTQTPSHQVTQMGQEVILRCVPISNHLYFYWYRQILGQKVEFLVSFYNNEISEKSEIFDDQFSVERPDGSNFTLKIRSTKLEDSAMYFCASAPDGGIKNIQYFGAGTRLSVL.

The rearrangement links TRBV9 to TRBJ2-1, with D tentatively TRBD2 (6 bases). Per germline, CDR1 SGDLS and CDR2 YYNGEE. CDR3 size: 15 residues. The V end was cut by 2 bases, the J end by 6 bases, with 15 bases between. The chain's CDR3 is CASSVFGETSNEQFF. CDR3 nucleotides: TGTGCCAGCAGCGTCTTCGGGGAGACTAGCAATGAGCAGTTCTTC.

The chain is built from TRBV4-2 and TRBJ2-1; 9 bases match TRBD2. This CDR3 is 16 amino acids long. From germline, CDR1 is LGHNA and CDR2 YNFKEQ. Trimming cost V 6 bases and J 0 bases; bases outside gene matches: 6. Here the CDR3 DNA reads TGTGCCAGCAGGATAGCGGGGGCTGCCTCCTACAATGAGCAGTTCTTC. Its protein is CASRIAGAASYNEQFF.

This chain connects TRBV19 to TRBJ1-5; 8 nucleotides line up with TRBD1. V was pared by 5 bases and J by 4 bases, with 10 bases of the junction left unmatched. This CDR3 has 16 amino acids. Germline loops: CDR1 LNHDA, CDR2 SQIVND (reference sequence). As DNA, the CDR3 is TGTGCCAGTAGTGATGGACAGGGTAGGAGGAATCAGCCCCAGCATTTT. Translation: CASSDGQGRRNQPQHF. Combining the CDR3 with reference TRBV19 and TRBJ1-5 gives the whole variable domain DGGITQSPKYLFRKEGQNVTLSCEQNLNHDAMYWYRQDPGQGLRLIYYSQIVNDFQKGDIAEGYSVSREKKESFPLTVTSAQKNPTAFYLCASSDGQGRRNQPQHFGDGTRLSIL.

The chain recombines TRBV5-4 with TRBJ1-3; no clear D gene. Trimming left V 5 bases short and J 1 base short, with 7 bases between. Germline assignment: CDR1 SGHNT and CDR2 YYREEE (reference sequence). The CDR3 contains 13 residues. The CDR3 protein is CASSPSSGNTIYF. The DNA of the CDR3 is TGTGCCAGCAGTCCTTCGTCTGGAAACACCATATATTTT.

V and J are TRBV27 and TRBJ1-2; 9 positions agree with TRBD1. V gave up 6 bases and J gave up 7 bases; unmatched junction bases: 9. The CDR3 is 14 residues long. Germline V lookup: CDR1 MNHEY, CDR2 SMNVEV (reference sequence). CDR3 sequence reads: CASSLRTGEVGYTF. The CDR3 nucleotides read TGTGCCAGCAGCCTTCGGACAGGGGAAGTTGGCTACACCTTC.

This clone was counted only a few times. The gene calls are TRBV5-1 and TRBJ2-3; TRBD2 agrees at 12 bases. After removal of 3 bases from V and 6 bases from J, the junction contained 8 bases not matched to a gene. This CDR3 is 16 amino acids long. Germline V lookup: CDR1 SGHRS, CDR2 YFSETQ. CDR3 sequence: CASSSASGGARDTQYF. The DNA of the CDR3 is TGCGCCAGCAGCTCAGCTAGCGGGGGGGCCAGGGATACGCAGTATTTT.

The chain recombines TRBV5-5 with TRBJ2-3, with TRBD2 matching over 9 bases. Germline CDR1 reads SGHKS; CDR2 reads YYEKEE (reference sequence). The trim removed 4 bases at V and 0 bases at J, leaving 3 bases unmatched. This CDR3 spans 15 amino acids. CDR3 amino acids: CASSRAGGSTDTQYF. In DNA form, the CDR3 reads TGTGCCAGCAGCAGAGCGGGGGGAAGCACAGATACGCAGTATTTT.

This chain links TRBV11-3 with TRBJ2-2, with D hard to call. The ends were cut back, 1 base at V and 5 bases at J, with 8 bases in the middle. CDR1 and CDR2 from the germline V gene are SGHNT and YENEEA. The CDR3 has 14 amino acids. CDR3 loop: CASSLALETGELFF. DNA for the CDR3: TGTGCCAGCAGCTTAGCCCTTGAGACCGGGGAGCTGTTTTTT.

The chain recombines TRBV13 with TRBJ2-4; 9 bases agree with TRBD2. The CDR3 runs to 16 residues. Germline CDR1 reads PRHDT; CDR2 reads FYEKMQ (reference sequence). V shed 1 base and J 5 bases; nucleotides not matched to a gene: 6. The CDR3 spells CASSLERAGGQNIQYF. For the CDR3, the DNA is TGTGCCAGCAGCTTAGAGCGAGCGGGGGGACAAAACATTCAGTACTTC.

The V and J genes are TRBV19 and TRBJ2-1, with TRBD1 as a possible D gene (5 bases). V was clipped by 5 bases and J by 2 bases, with 19 bases between them. Germline CDR1 is LNHDA and CDR2 is SQIVND (reference sequence). The CDR3 extends over 17 amino acids. CDR3 region: CASSRPQPGQTYNEQFF. The CDR3 DNA reads TGTGCCAGTAGTCGACCTCAGCCTGGACAAACCTACAATGAGCAGTTCTTC.

This clone was seen just once. The chain uses TRBV12-3 or TRBV12-4 and TRBJ2-7; TRBD1 is a possible D gene (5 bases). CDR3 length equals 13 residues. Trimming took off 3 bases at V and 7 bases at J, with 13 bases between the two ends. As DNA, the CDR3 is TGTGCCAGCAGTTTGGGGCCCCGAAAAGAGCAGTACTTC. It codes for CASSLGPRKEQYF.

This chain links TRBV5-1 with TRBJ2-3, with 8 bases fitting TRBD2. The V gene end was trimmed by 4 bases and the J gene end by 4 bases; junction bases not matched to a gene: 11. Germline-derived CDR1 and CDR2 are SGHRS and YFSETQ. CDR3 length equals 16 residues. CDR3 loop: CASSRFTSGNADTQYF. CDR3 DNA: TGCGCCAGCAGCCGATTTACTAGCGGAAATGCAGATACGCAGTATTTT.

This chain connects TRBV19 to TRBJ1-5, with D perhaps TRBD1 (6 bases). The CDR3 has 15 amino acids. Germline-derived CDR1 and CDR2 are LNHDA and SQIVND (reference sequence). V was trimmed by 0 bases and J by 7 bases, leaving 13 bases between them. In DNA, the CDR3 is TGTGCCAGTAGTATAGATCGACAGGTCTTCCAGCCCCAGCATTTT. It encodes CASSIDRQVFQPQHF.

This clone came up once. This sequence joins TRBV19 and TRBJ2-3, with D uncertain. The germline V and J ends were trimmed by 3 bases and 5 bases, with 9 bases remaining between them. The CDR3 contains 13 residues. Germline V gives CDR1 LNHDA, CDR2 SQIVND (reference sequence). CDR3 residues: CASSMVVVDTQYF. CDR3 bases: TGTGCCAGTAGTATGGTAGTAGTAGATACGCAGTATTTT.

This rearrangement joins TRBV19 to TRBJ1-2; a possible D gene is TRBD1 (5 bases). This CDR3 is 15 amino acids long. Trimming stripped 1 base from V and 4 bases from J, with 13 bases between. Looked up from germline, CDR1 is LNHDA and CDR2 is SQIVND (reference sequence). The CDR3 region has the DNA TGTGCCAGTAGTATAGGGCAGGGTGCGCCCTATGGCTACACCTTC. Encoded protein: CASSIGQGAPYGYTF. Full variable domain (missing parts from reference TRBV19 and TRBJ1-2): DGGITQSPKYLFRKEGQNVTLSCEQNLNHDAMYWYRQDPGQGLRLIYYSQIVNDFQKGDIAEGYSVSREKKESFPLTVTSAQKNPTAFYLCASSIGQGAPYGYTFGSGTRLTVV.

This clone was detected once. The gene calls are TRBV3-1 (or the pseudogene TRBV3-2) and TRBJ1-2, with unresolved D. Germline CDR1 is LGHDT and CDR2 is YNNKEL (reference sequence). The CDR3 is 14 amino acids. The ends were cut back, 3 bases at V and 0 bases at J, with 8 bases in the middle. As DNA, the CDR3 is TGTGCCAGCAGCCAGGCCGGGACTAACTATGGCTACACCTTC. It codes for CASSQAGTNYGYTF.

This chain links TRBV7-9 with TRBJ2-7, with 11 bases matching TRBD2. Per the germline V gene, CDR1 is SEHNR and CDR2 is FQNEAQ (reference sequence). V was clipped by 3 bases and J by 2 bases; unmatched bases: 3. This CDR3 has 15 residues. The CDR3 bases are TGTGCCAGCAGCTTGGGACTAGCGGTTACCTACGAGCAGTACTTC. It translates to CASSLGLAVTYEQYF.

This clone was detected a few times. The DNA of the CDR3 is TGTGCTAGTGGTTTGGGTCTTCCGGGACAGGGTACCTACGAGCAGTACTTC. It codes for CASGLGLPGQGTYEQYF. The rearrangement links TRBV12-5 to TRBJ2-7; TRBD1 matches 9 bases. The CDR3 is 17 residues long. Germline-derived CDR1 and CDR2 are LGHNT and FRNRAP. V lost 1 base, J lost 2 bases, and 9 bases stayed unmatched.

A single count supports this clone. The chain combines TRBV24-1 with TRBJ2-5; 9 bases are shared with TRBD1. Germline-derived CDR1 and CDR2 are KGHDR and SFDVKD. Trimming cost V 1 base and J 3 bases; bases outside gene matches: 2. CDR3 length equals 15 residues. CDR3 amino acids: CATSDFTGGEETQYF. DNA for the CDR3: TGTGCCACCAGTGATTTTACAGGGGGCGAAGAGACCCAGTACTTC.

V and J are TRBV5-1 and TRBJ2-3; 7 bases agree with TRBD1. CDR1 and CDR2 (germline): SGHRS, YFSETQ. This CDR3 region has 14 residues. Trimming cost V 4 bases and J 6 bases; bases outside gene matches: 8. DNA for the CDR3: TGCGCCAGCAGCCGGGACAGCGGTACGGATACGCAGTATTTT. Its protein product is CASSRDSGTDTQYF.

The genes are TRBV7-8 and TRBJ1-2; TRBD1 aligns across 8 bases. There are 15 residues in the CDR3. Per the germline V gene, CDR1 is SGHVS and CDR2 is FQNEAQ. V gave up 7 bases and J gave up 1 base; unmatched junction bases: 8. The CDR3 region has the DNA TGTGCCAGCACCATAGGACAGGGCCTTAACTATGGCTACACCTTC. Protein: CASTIGQGLNYGYTF.

This clone was observed a handful of times. The chain has TRBV5-1 and TRBJ1-1; D is unclear. The ends were cut back, 0 bases at V and 6 bases at J, with 12 bases in the middle. This CDR3 comprises 14 residues. Germline V gene sequence: CDR1 SGHRS, CDR2 YFSETQ. Here the CDR3 DNA reads TGCGCCAGCAGCTTGGCGGGGAGTAGGTCTGAAGCTTTCTTT. Its translation: CASSLAGSRSEAFF.

The rearrangement links TRBV28 to TRBJ2-2; D is perhaps TRBD1 (6 bases). The germline V gene has CDR1 MDHEN and CDR2 SYDVKM. CDR3 size: 15 residues. V was clipped by 3 bases and J by 4 bases, with 12 bases between them. CDR3 amino acids: CASSFPGQITGELFF. The CDR3 region has the DNA TGTGCCAGCAGTTTCCCGGGACAAATCACCGGGGAGCTGTTTTTT.

J is TRBJ2-5 and V is TRBV20-1; a weak D match, TRBD1 (6 bases). The CDR3 runs 11 residues. Trimming removed 8 bases from V and 7 bases from J, with 14 bases in between. Per the germline V gene, CDR1 is DFQATT and CDR2 is SNEGSKA (reference sequence). The CDR3, as DNA: TGCAGTCCAGGGGCGAGAGGGACCCAGTACTTC. Translated, it gives CSPGARGTQYF.

The chain has TRBV13 and TRBJ2-5; tentative D call: TRBD2 (5 bases). V lost 0 bases and J lost 2, with 10 bases in between. CDR1 is PRHDT and CDR2 is FYEKMQ in the germline V gene (reference sequence). The length of the CDR3 is 15 residues. CDR3 bases: TGTGCCAGCAGCTTAGGAGTCGGGGTTCAAGAGACCCAGTACTTC. Translated: CASSLGVGVQETQYF.

V and J are TRBV6-2 or TRBV6-3 and TRBJ1-2; no clear D. The CDR3 consists of 16 residues. CDR1 is MNHEY and CDR2 is SVGEGT in the germline V gene. The V end was cut by 0 bases, the J end by 3 bases, with 14 bases between. The CDR3 DNA follows: TGTGCCAGCAGTTACTCGATCAGAGAGGGCGACTATGGCTACACCTTC. Translating gives CASSYSIREGDYGYTF.

The chain is built from TRBV12-1 and TRBJ2-5; the tabulated D call, TRBD1, remains unverified against the DNA. TRBV12-1 is recorded as a pseudogene. The CDR3 is made up of 14 amino acids. The CDR3 spells CASSSPDREETQYF. The CDR3 DNA follows: TGTGCCAGCAGCTCCCCGGACAGGGAGGAGACCCAGTACTTC.

Of note for this clone: Compared with germline, one end of the junction differs, possibly owing to a read error. J is TRBJ2-4 and V is TRBV9; no clear D. The CDR3 consists of 14 residues. Germline values: CDR1 SGDLS, CDR2 YYNGEE. CDR3 amino acids: CASSVNGAQNIQYF. Here the CDR3 DNA reads TGTGCCAGCAGCGTCAATGGAGCCCAAAACATTCAGTACTTC.